What follows is one T cell receptor beta chain and its context. Trimming took 5 bases from V and 6 from J, leaving 15 bases between them. The CDR3 extends over 14 amino acids. Germline lookup yields CDR1 SEHNR and CDR2 FQNEAQ (reference sequence). The table came from immunoSEQ multiplex PCR; TCRdb's copy has only in-frame clones and leaves some out. The sample includes a few million clones, approximately 92% of them seen just once. This sample stems from a study of shared clonotypes between healthy human individuals. Sequenced: naive CD4+ T cells sorted from blood. Subset given: CD45RA+ positively selected. The TCR sequence derives from a man between 18 and 29 years old in good health. This chain links TRBV7-9 with TRBJ2-3; the D is unclear. The CDR3 DNA sequence: TGTGCCAGCAGCGTAGGGTTCCACATGGATACGCAGTATTTT. Residues: CASSVGFHMDTQYF.